These 26 T cell receptor beta chains share one sample of origin, sequenced in a study of cytomegalovirus exposure and HLA in healthy donors. A multiplex PCR was run with 60 Vbeta primers and 13 Jbeta primers. Sequencing was performed with immunoSEQ multiplex PCR; in TCRdb, only in-frame clones are kept and a portion is missing. The sample contains about 190,000 clones, 81% of which appear only once. Sequencing used PBMCs. These receptors were obtained from a man aged 45-65 years in good health and CMV-seronegative.

V usage is TRBV12-2 and J usage is TRBJ2-7; the DNA was not used to check the table's D call, TRBD1. TRBV12-2 represents a pseudogene. CDR3 length: 14 amino acids. As DNA, the CDR3 is TGTGCAAGTCGCCCTCGGACAGGCTACTACGAGCAGTACTTC. Protein product: CASRPRTGYYEQYF.

The chain recombines TRBV5-8 with TRBJ2-7; D is possibly TRBD2 (5 bases). Trimming took off 0 bases at V and 6 bases at J, with 16 bases between the two ends. The germline V gene has CDR1 SGHTS and CDR2 YDEGEE. The CDR3 covers 15 residues. CDR3 region: CASSLAGKPLGEQYF. In nucleotides, the CDR3 is TGTGCCAGCAGCTTGGCCGGGAAACCCTTGGGCGAGCAGTACTTC.

This clone was observed a few times. The V and J genes are TRBV12-5 and TRBJ1-1; 7 bases are a match to TRBD1. V lost 2 bases, J lost 1 base, and 4 bases stayed unmatched. The CDR3 is 15 amino acids. In germline, CDR1 is LGHNT, CDR2 FRNRAP. The CDR3 coding sequence is TGTGCTAGTGGTTTGTCGACAGGGCGGAACACTGAAGCTTTCTTT. The encoded protein is CASGLSTGRNTEAFF. Full variable domain (outside the CDR3, taken from reference TRBV12-5 and TRBJ1-1): DARVTQTPRHKVTEMGQEVTMRCQPILGHNTVFWYRQTMMQGLELLAYFRNRAPLDDSGMPKDRFSAEMPDATLATLKIQPSEPRDSAVYFCASGLSTGRNTEAFFGQGTRLTVV.

The chain links TRBV2 to TRBJ2-3; no reliable D call. V shed 7 bases and J shed 15 bases, with 20 bases lying between them. CDR3 size: 12 residues. Germline lookup yields CDR1 SNHLY and CDR2 FYNNEI. CDR3 DNA: TGTGCCAGCAAAAGAAGGCAGGATGATGGATATTTT. Amino acids: CASKRRQDDGYF.

This chain uses TRBV10-1 with TRBJ2-1; 9 bases match TRBD1. Germline lookup yields CDR1 WNHNN and CDR2 SYGVQD (reference sequence). The CDR3 spans 15 residues. The trim removed 5 bases at V and 1 base at J, leaving 3 bases unmatched. CDR3 sequence reads: CASSQDRGSYNEQFF. DNA of the CDR3: TGCGCCAGCAGTCAAGACAGGGGGTCCTACAATGAGCAGTTCTTC.

The DNA of the CDR3 is TGTGCCAGTAGTGGCAGGTACACTGAAGCTTTCTTT. This encodes CASSGRYTEAFF. J is TRBJ1-1 and V is TRBV19, with D unclear. CDR1 is LNHDA and CDR2 is SQIVND in the germline V gene (reference sequence). Deletions cut 5 bases from V and 3 bases from J, with 7 bases between. The CDR3 consists of 12 residues.

About this clone: Within the sample, other DNA sequences also encode this same CDR3. V and J are TRBV4-1 and TRBJ1-1; perhaps TRBD1 as D (5 bases). V was pared by 3 bases and J by 3 bases, with 11 bases between. Germline V CDR1 and CDR2: MGHRA, YSYEKL. This CDR3 comprises 14 residues. The CDR3: CASSQGLLDTEAFF. The CDR3 DNA reads TGCGCCAGCAGCCAGGGGCTGTTGGACACTGAAGCTTTCTTT.

The chain carries TRBV7-2 and TRBJ1-5, with a weak D call TRBD1 (6 bases). Trimming shortened V by 1 base and J by 1 base, and 8 bases separated the two germline ends. The germline CDR1 and CDR2 sequences are SGHTA and FQGNSA. The CDR3 runs 15 residues. The CDR3: CASSLVRGSNQPQHF. CDR3 bases: TGTGCCAGCAGCTTAGTGAGGGGGAGCAATCAGCCCCAGCATTTT. Full variable domain (missing parts from reference TRBV7-2 and TRBJ1-5): GAGVSQSPSNKVTEKGKDVELRCDPISGHTALYWYRQSLGQGLEFLIYFQGNSAPDKSGLPSDRFSAERTGGSVSTLTIQRTQQEDSAVYLCASSLVRGSNQPQHFGDGTRLSIL.

The gene calls are TRBV13 and TRBJ2-2; possible D gene TRBD1, 6 bases. V was cut by 0 bases and J by 1 base, with 9 bases left in between. Germline V CDR1 and CDR2: PRHDT, FYEKMQ (reference sequence). The CDR3 consists of 16 residues. The CDR3 sequence: CASSLGQGMNTGELFF. CDR3 nucleotides: TGTGCCAGCAGCTTAGGACAGGGAATGAACACCGGGGAGCTGTTTTTT.

The V call is TRBV19, the J call TRBJ2-1; D is uncertain. Per germline, CDR1 LNHDA and CDR2 SQIVND (reference sequence). V dropped 6 bases and J dropped 0 bases, with 12 bases sitting between them. CDR3 size: 15 residues. The CDR3: CASRYRLSSYNEQFF. In nucleotides, the CDR3 is TGTGCCAGTAGGTATCGGTTAAGCTCCTACAATGAGCAGTTCTTC.

The V gene is TRBV5-8, the J gene TRBJ2-5; 7 positions agree with TRBD1. Trimming at V came to 4 bases and at J to 1 base, leaving 10 bases not matched to a gene. Germline V CDR1 and CDR2: SGHTS, YDEGEE. The CDR3 consists of 16 residues. The CDR3 loop is CASSRGTARGQETQYF. The CDR3, as DNA: TGTGCCAGCAGCCGAGGGACAGCCAGGGGCCAAGAGACCCAGTACTTC.

This chain links TRBV7-2 with TRBJ2-5; tentative D call: TRBD1 (6 bases). CDR1 and CDR2 (germline): SGHTA, FQGNSA. The CDR3 extends over 16 amino acids. The V and J ends lost 1 base and 7 bases respectively, with 19 bases between them. The CDR3 coding sequence is TGTGCCAGCAGCTTAGTCGGCGGTCAGGGGCAGACGACCCAGTACTTC. This codes for CASSLVGGQGQTTQYF.

The V and J genes are TRBV4-1 and TRBJ1-2; D not certain. V lost 0 bases, J lost 5 bases, and 13 bases lay in between. There are 15 residues in the CDR3. CDR1 and CDR2 from the germline V gene are MGHRA and YSYEKL. This CDR3 is CASSQEEGGSYGYTF. As DNA, the CDR3 is TGCGCCAGCAGCCAAGAAGAAGGAGGAAGTTATGGCTACACCTTC.

The rearrangement joins TRBV29-1 to TRBJ2-7, with 11 bases fitting TRBD1. Germline-derived CDR1 and CDR2 are SQVTM and ANQGSEA. The CDR3 is 15 amino acids. After removal of 5 bases from V and 6 bases from J, the junction contained 12 bases not matched to a gene. The CDR3 here is CSVSPGTGGSREQYF. The CDR3 DNA sequence: TGCAGCGTTTCACCGGGGACAGGGGGTTCGCGCGAGCAGTACTTC.

The chain carries TRBV13 and TRBJ1-4; 7 bases are a match to TRBD1. The ends lost 5 bases at V and 7 bases at J; junction bases unmatched: 7. Per the germline V gene, CDR1 is PRHDT and CDR2 is FYEKMQ (reference sequence). CDR3 size: 14 residues. The CDR3: CASSQTGWFEKLFF. The CDR3, as DNA: TGTGCCAGCAGCCAGACAGGGTGGTTTGAAAAACTGTTTTTT.

This chain joins TRBV10-3 and TRBJ1-2; 7 bases line up with TRBD1. V shed 2 bases, J shed 4 bases, and the junction held 7 bases outside the gene matches. Germline assignment: CDR1 ENHRY and CDR2 SYGVKD. The CDR3 sequence is 15 residues long. The CDR3 region has the DNA TGTGCCATCAGTGAGGCAGGGGGGATCTCCTATGGCTACACCTTC. Its translation is CAISEAGGISYGYTF.

The chain employs TRBV21-1 and TRBJ1-4; the listed D gene, TRBD1, was not tested against the DNA. TRBV21-1 is annotated as a pseudogene. CDR3 length equals 16 residues. CDR3 nucleotide sequence: TGTGCCAGCAGCCAAGAACCGGGACAGGGTAATGAAAAACTGTTTTTT. Translation gives CASSQEPGQGNEKLFF.

This clone appeared a few times. This sequence joins TRBV4-3 and TRBJ2-1; TRBD2 is a possible D gene (6 bases). This CDR3 contains 16 residues. Germline V CDR1 and CDR2: LGHNA, YSLEER. V dropped 1 base and J dropped 5 bases, with 15 bases sitting between them. The CDR3 spells CASSQVIGLLNNEQFF. DNA of the CDR3: TGCGCCAGCAGCCAAGTCATAGGACTACTGAACAATGAGCAGTTCTTC.

The chain combines TRBV28 with TRBJ1-5, with unresolved D. The CDR3 has 16 residues. V lost 7 bases and J lost 0, with 16 bases in between. Germline assignment: CDR1 MDHEN and CDR2 SYDVKM. CDR3: CASKIRGSYSNQPQHF. The CDR3 DNA reads as TGTGCCAGCAAAATCCGGGGTTCGTATAGCAATCAGCCCCAGCATTTT.

J is TRBJ2-2 and V is TRBV11-2; 8 bases are shared with TRBD1. There are 17 residues in the CDR3. V lost 4 bases to trimming and J lost 0 bases; unmatched junction nucleotides: 7. Germline CDR1 SGHAT, CDR2 FQNNGV. The CDR3 sequence: CASSSGPGQANTGELFF. The CDR3 region has the DNA TGTGCCAGCAGCTCAGGACCGGGACAGGCGAACACCGGGGAGCTGTTTTTT.

The gene calls are TRBV9 and TRBJ2-2, with D possibly TRBD2 on 5 matching bases. The CDR3 covers 14 residues. V was trimmed by 3 bases and J by 6 bases, leaving 12 bases between them. Germline V gene sequence: CDR1 SGDLS, CDR2 YYNGEE. The chain's CDR3 is CASSESGFSGELFF. In DNA, the CDR3 is TGTGCCAGCAGCGAATCGGGGTTTTCCGGGGAGCTGTTTTTT.

This clone was seen a handful of times. This chain uses TRBV19 with TRBJ1-5; D is perhaps TRBD1 (5 bases). The CDR3 consists of 15 residues. V was clipped by 3 bases and J by 6 bases, with 15 bases between them. CDR1 is LNHDA and CDR2 is SQIVND in the germline V gene (reference sequence). The CDR3 is CASSIQGGVGQPQHF. Here the CDR3 DNA reads TGTGCCAGTAGTATCCAGGGAGGGGTAGGTCAGCCCCAGCATTTT. The full variable domain, in which reference TRBV19 and TRBJ1-5 provide the parts outside the CDR3, is DGGITQSPKYLFRKEGQNVTLSCEQNLNHDAMYWYRQDPGQGLRLIYYSQIVNDFQKGDIAEGYSVSREKKESFPLTVTSAQKNPTAFYLCASSIQGGVGQPQHFGDGTRLSIL.

This clone was counted only a few times. This sequence joins TRBV7-9 and TRBJ1-6; D not resolved. V was cut by 4 bases and J by 6 bases, with 10 bases left in between. Germline CDR1 is SEHNR and CDR2 is FQNEAQ (reference sequence). This CDR3 is 14 amino acids long. The CDR3, as DNA: TGTGCCAGCAGCTCGAGTTTTAGTAATTCACCCCTCCACTTT. Its translation is CASSSSFSNSPLHF. Supplemented by reference TRBV7-9 and TRBJ1-6, the full variable domain reads DTGVSQNPRHKITKRGQNVTFRCDPISEHNRLYWYRQTLGQGPEFLTYFQNEAQLEKSRLLSDRFSAERPKGSFSTLEIQRTEQGDSAMYLCASSSSFSNSPLHFGNGTRLTVT.

The genes are TRBV7-2 and TRBJ2-3, with unresolved D. The germline V gene has CDR1 SGHTA and CDR2 FQGNSA. The V end was cut by 3 bases, the J end by 0 bases, with 7 bases between. This CDR3 has 14 amino acids. The CDR3 loop is CASSFRSSTDTQYF. The CDR3 region has the DNA TGTGCCAGCAGCTTCCGGTCCAGCACAGATACGCAGTATTTT.

The chain combines TRBV10-1 with TRBJ2-3, with TRBD1 identical over 7 bases. Germline V gives CDR1 WNHNN, CDR2 SYGVQD (reference sequence). The CDR3 is 13 amino acids. V was pared by 4 bases and J by 11 bases, with 9 bases of the junction left unmatched. CDR3: CASSAVGTVLQYF. The CDR3 DNA sequence: TGCGCCAGCAGTGCGGTAGGGACAGTCTTGCAGTATTTT.

For this clone: One end of the junction does not line up with germline, which may come from a read error. The chain links TRBV7-7 to TRBJ2-5; 10 bases agree with TRBD1. Looked up from germline, CDR1 is SSHAT and CDR2 is FNYEAQ (reference sequence). The CDR3 is 14 amino acids. The CDR3 here is CASSSDRGHETQYF. DNA of the CDR3: TGTGCTAGCAGCTCCGACAGGGGGCACGAGACCCAGTACTTC.